Below are 31 T cell receptor beta chains sequenced from a single sample in a study of cytotoxic CD8 clonotypes in ibrutinib-treated CLL. Sequencing used immunoSEQ multiplex PCR; TCRdb keeps in-frame clones, though not all of them. The repertoire holds roughly 200,000 clones, with roughly 77% as singletons. The material sequenced was PBMCs, taken after 12 months of ibrutinib treatment. Receptor source: a human donor with chronic lymphocytic leukemia.

The chain employs TRBV7-9 and TRBJ1-2; possible D gene TRBD1, 6 bases. Germline CDR1 SEHNR, CDR2 FQNEAQ (reference sequence). Trimming shortened V by 3 bases and J by 5 bases, and 19 bases separated the two germline ends. This CDR3 has 16 amino acids. The CDR3 DNA reads as TGTGCCAGCAGCTTGACAGACCCAAGGGGGGCGTATGGCTACACCTTC. Translated, it gives CASSLTDPRGAYGYTF.

This rearrangement joins TRBV6-6 to TRBJ1-2; unclear D gene. Germline CDR1 and CDR2: MNHNY and SVGAGI (reference sequence). V gave up 5 bases and J gave up 6 bases, with 7 bases separating them. This CDR3 is 11 amino acids long. The CDR3 DNA reads TGTGCCAGCAGTCCTCAAGATGGCTACACCTTC. It specifies CASSPQDGYTF.

This clone was found a few times. The gene calls are TRBV6-1 and TRBJ2-7; 7 positions match TRBD2. J gave up 6 bases and V 4 bases, and 12 bases lay outside the gene matches. This CDR3 is built from 15 residues. CDR1 and CDR2 (germline): MNHNS, SASEGT. CDR3 amino acids: CASSGRTRQGGEQYF. CDR3 nucleotides: TGTGCCAGCAGTGGTAGGACTAGGCAGGGCGGCGAGCAGTACTTC.

CDR3 loop: CASNLQGKETQYF. In DNA, the CDR3 is TGTGCCAGTAATTTACAGGGAAAAGAGACCCAGTACTTC. This chain connects TRBV2 to TRBJ2-5, with a weak D call TRBD1 (6 bases). The V and J ends lost 9 bases and 3 bases respectively, with 14 bases between them. In germline, CDR1 is SNHLY, CDR2 FYNNEI. The CDR3 is 13 residues long. The variable domain in full, completed from reference TRBV2 and TRBJ2-5, reads EPEVTQTPSHQVTQMGQEVILRCVPISNHLYFYWYRQILGQKVEFLVSFYNNEISEKSEIFDDQFSVERPDGSNFTLKIRSTKLEDSAMYFCASNLQGKETQYFGPGTRLLVL.

This clone was observed many times. In DNA form, the CDR3 reads TGTGCCAGCAGCAGGCAACAGGGGGCGAATCAGCCCCAGCATTTT. This translates into CASSRQQGANQPQHF. This chain links TRBV7-2 with TRBJ1-5, with TRBD1 matching 9 bases. V was pared by 5 bases and J by 4 bases, with 6 bases of the junction left unmatched. Germline values: CDR1 SGHTA, CDR2 FQGNSA. CDR3 length: 15 residues.

The chain has TRBV19 and TRBJ1-2; D call uncertain. The CDR3 contains 15 residues. Trimming pared 11 bases from V and 2 bases from J, leaving 21 bases between. The germline gives CDR1 LNHDA, CDR2 SQIVND (reference sequence). In DNA form, the CDR3 reads TGTGCCTCTCTTCAGCTCGGGATAGGGAACTATGGCTACACCTTC. This sequence encodes CASLQLGIGNYGYTF.

This clone was picked up a small number of times. The chain uses TRBV9 and TRBJ2-6, with D possibly matching TRBD2 (6 bases). The CDR3 has 16 residues. Trimming shortened V by 5 bases and J by 0 bases, and 12 bases separated the two germline ends. Germline values: CDR1 SGDLS, CDR2 YYNGEE. CDR3 region: CASSTIGGSGANVLTF. In DNA form, the CDR3 reads TGTGCCAGCAGTACCATCGGGGGCTCTGGGGCCAACGTCCTGACTTTC.

The chain is built from TRBV18 and TRBJ1-4, with D unresolved. V gave up 1 base and J gave up 8 bases, with 14 bases separating them. The CDR3 has 15 amino acids. CDR1 KGHSH and CDR2 LQKENI come from the germline V gene. The CDR3 loop reads CASSPRRSEREKLFF. The CDR3 DNA reads TGTGCCAGCTCACCACGGCGTAGTGAGAGGGAAAAACTGTTTTTT.

The chain couples TRBV11-1 to TRBJ2-1; 8 bases are shared with TRBD1. Looked up from germline, CDR1 is SGHAT and CDR2 is FQDESV (reference sequence). The trim removed 2 bases at V and 4 bases at J, leaving 7 bases unmatched. The CDR3 is 16 residues long. The CDR3 nucleotides are TGTGCCAGCAGCTTAAGTTCCAGGGGGCAGTACAATGAGCAGTTCTTC. As protein: CASSLSSRGQYNEQFF.

This clone has just one count. J is TRBJ2-2 and V is TRBV4-3, with D uncertain. Between the trimmed V and J ends, which lost 0 bases and 2 bases, there was a span of 7 bases. Germline CDR1 reads LGHNA; CDR2 reads YSLEER. This CDR3 contains 15 residues. CDR3 nucleotide sequence: TGCGCCAGCAGCCAAGAGTCCAGCAACACCGGGGAGCTGTTTTTT. This gives the protein CASSQESSNTGELFF.

V gene TRBV29-1 combines with J gene TRBJ2-5; 11 bases are a match to TRBD2. V shed 2 bases, J shed 9 bases, and the junction held 17 bases outside the gene matches. The CDR3 runs to 17 residues. Germline CDR1 reads SQVTM; CDR2 reads ANQGSEA. The DNA for the CDR3 is TGCAGCGTTGAAAGGGGGGTTAGCGGGAGGGGCTCGATAGCCCAGTACTTC. It encodes CSVERGVSGRGSIAQYF.

The rearrangement uses TRBV7-3 and TRBJ2-1, with D tentatively TRBD2 (5 bases). From germline, CDR1 is SGHTA and CDR2 FQGTGA. This CDR3 has 12 amino acids. The V gene lost 3 bases and the J gene lost 12 bases, with 12 bases spanning the gap. In DNA form, the CDR3 reads TGTGCCAGCAGCTTCCCCAGCGGCGGGCAGTTCTTC. Translation: CASSFPSGGQFF.

The V call is TRBV6-5, the J call TRBJ2-1; D unclear. V shed 6 bases and J shed 6 bases, with 12 bases lying between them. The CDR3 length is 13 residues. CDR1 and CDR2 (germline): MNHEY, SVGAGI. The CDR3: CASSRTVFNEQFF. DNA for the CDR3: TGTGCCAGCAGCAGGACGGTATTCAATGAGCAGTTCTTC.

This clone occurred many times. The rearrangement joins TRBV5-6 to TRBJ1-4; D is undetermined. Germline V CDR1 and CDR2: SGHDT, YYEEEE. Trimming removed 4 bases from V and 8 bases from J, with 6 bases in between. The CDR3 totals 11 residues. CDR3 nucleotides: TGTGCCAGCAGCGTTGGCGAAAAACTGTTTTTT. As protein: CASSVGEKLFF.

The V call is TRBV10-3, the J call TRBJ2-3; D is uncertain. The V gene lost 6 bases and the J gene lost 4 bases, with 17 bases spanning the gap. Germline values: CDR1 ENHRY, CDR2 SYGVKD. The length of the CDR3 is 15 residues. This CDR3 reads CAIRAHPTGADTQYF. DNA of the CDR3: TGTGCCATCAGGGCCCACCCGACGGGCGCAGATACGCAGTATTTT.

CDR3 nucleotide sequence: TGTGCCAGCAGTTACACCTCAACAGGGGACTATGGCTACACCTTC. Translation: CASSYTSTGDYGYTF. The V gene is TRBV6-5, the J gene TRBJ1-2; 7 positions agree with TRBD1. The CDR3 covers 15 residues. Per the germline V gene, CDR1 is MNHEY and CDR2 is SVGAGI. With 2 bases clipped from V and 3 bases from J, the junction kept 6 bases outside the gene matches.

The V and J genes are TRBV6-4 and TRBJ2-3; D remains ambiguous. In germline, CDR1 is MRHNA, CDR2 SNTAGT. The CDR3 is 15 residues long. The germline V and J ends were trimmed by 0 bases and 6 bases, with 13 bases remaining between them. The CDR3 DNA follows: TGTGCCAGCAGTGACTCATCGCGGCGTAGGGATACGCAGTATTTT. Translation gives CASSDSSRRRDTQYF.

This clone was seen a few times. The chain employs TRBV7-3 and TRBJ2-4; TRBD1 agrees at 12 bases. This CDR3 is 17 amino acids long. The J segment lost 4 bases and the V segment lost 1 base, leaving 5 bases of the junction unmatched. Looked up from germline, CDR1 is SGHTA and CDR2 is FQGTGA. CDR3 sequence: CASSLRWGQGAKNIQYF. For the CDR3, the DNA is TGTGCCAGCAGCTTAAGGTGGGGACAGGGGGCAAAAAACATTCAGTACTTC. The full variable domain, completed using reference TRBV7-3 and TRBJ2-4, is GAGVSQTPSNKVTEKGKYVELRCDPISGHTALYWYRQSLGQGPEFLIYFQGTGAADDSGLPNDRFFAVRPEGSVSTLKIQRTERGDSAVYLCASSLRWGQGAKNIQYFGAGTRLSVL.

The J gene is TRBJ2-7, the V gene TRBV28, with TRBD2 matching over 9 bases. V was clipped by 4 bases and J by 2 bases; unmatched bases: 6. In germline, CDR1 is MDHEN, CDR2 SYDVKM. CDR3 size: 15 residues. The CDR3 coding sequence is TGTGCCAGCAGTTCGGCGGGAGGGGCTGCCTACGAGCAGTACTTC. Amino acids: CASSSAGGAAYEQYF.

The rearrangement joins TRBV30 to TRBJ1-2; 8 bases agree with TRBD1. The CDR3 loop spans 13 amino acids. The germline gives CDR1 GTSNPN, CDR2 SVGIG (reference sequence). V lost 2 bases to trimming and J lost 4 bases; unmatched junction nucleotides: 3. CDR3 in DNA: TGTGCCTGGAGTCTTCAGGGGGCCTATGGCTACACCTTC. It translates to CAWSLQGAYGYTF. The whole variable domain, filled in from reference TRBV30 and TRBJ1-2, reads SQTIHQWPATLVQPVGSPLSLECTVEGTSNPNLYWYRQAAGRGLQLLFYSVGIGQISSEVPQNLSASRPQDRQFILSSKKLLLSDSGFYLCAWSLQGAYGYTFGSGTRLTVV.

The chain links TRBV7-9 to TRBJ1-5; TRBD1 matches at 7 bases. Unmatched junction bases numbered 1, after V lost 4 bases and J lost 1 base. The CDR3 runs to 14 residues. CDR1 is SEHNR, CDR2 FQNEAQ, per germline (reference sequence). CDR3 protein: CASSWDRSNQPQHF. CDR3 sequence (DNA): TGTGCCAGCAGCTGGGACAGAAGCAATCAGCCCCAGCATTTT.

The V call is TRBV28, the J call TRBJ2-5; 8 bases match TRBD1. V lost 2 bases to trimming and J lost 0 bases; unmatched junction nucleotides: 23. This CDR3 comprises 22 residues. In germline, CDR1 is MDHEN, CDR2 SYDVKM. In nucleotides, the CDR3 is TGTGCCAGCAGTTTACCCGGAACGTGGGGGGACAGGCCCTCTTATTACCAAGAGACCCAGTACTTC. Translation gives CASSLPGTWGDRPSYYQETQYF.

The rearrangement uses TRBV4-2 and TRBJ1-4; D remains ambiguous. This CDR3 is 13 amino acids long. The germline gives CDR1 LGHNA, CDR2 YNFKEQ. Trimming pared 2 bases from V and 7 bases from J, leaving 8 bases between. CDR3 loop: CASSQPEGEKLFF. The CDR3 DNA sequence: TGTGCCAGCAGCCAACCGGAGGGTGAAAAACTGTTTTTT.

This clone came up once. V gene TRBV19 combines with J gene TRBJ1-5; D call uncertain. Trimming cost V 6 bases and J 0 bases, with 9 bases left between them. The CDR3 totals 14 residues. Germline-derived CDR1 and CDR2 are LNHDA and SQIVND (reference sequence). The CDR3 sequence: CASRLDYSNQPQHF. The CDR3 DNA reads TGTGCCAGTAGGTTAGATTATAGCAATCAGCCCCAGCATTTT.

Written as DNA, the CDR3 is TGTGCCAGCAGAAAGACAGGGCGGGGAAACATTCAGTACTTC. Translating it yields CASRKTGRGNIQYF. The gene calls are TRBV27 and TRBJ2-4; perhaps TRBD1 as D (7 bases). Trimming left V 6 bases short and J 6 bases short, with 15 bases between. Germline V gene lookup returns CDR1 MNHEY and CDR2 SMNVEV (reference sequence). This CDR3 is built from 14 residues.

In nucleotides, the CDR3 is TGCGCCAGCAGCTTAGGAGCCCCGACTAGCGGCGCCCCGTACAATGAGCAGTTCTTC. Translation: CASSLGAPTSGAPYNEQFF. This chain links TRBV5-1 with TRBJ2-1; 9 bases fit TRBD2. This CDR3 spans 19 amino acids. The trim removed 2 bases at V and 4 bases at J, leaving 16 bases unmatched. Per the germline V gene, CDR1 is SGHRS and CDR2 is YFSETQ.

The chain carries TRBV6-4 and TRBJ2-5, with D unclear. Germline CDR1 is MRHNA and CDR2 is SNTAGT. With 0 bases removed from V and 3 bases from J, the gap between germline ends came to 11 bases. The CDR3 consists of 15 residues. CDR3 amino acids: CASSDSIGRKETQYF. The CDR3 DNA is TGTGCCAGCAGTGACTCGATCGGTAGGAAAGAGACCCAGTACTTC.

The chain is built from TRBV30 and TRBJ1-1, with TRBD1 matching over 9 bases. Per germline, CDR1 GTSNPN and CDR2 SVGIG (reference sequence). The CDR3 spans 16 residues. The V segment lost 5 bases and the J segment 5 bases; nucleotides outside the gene matches: 15. CDR3 nucleotides: TGTGCCTGGCGTTCCCAACCGATGGACAGGGGAACTGAAGCTTTCTTT. It encodes CAWRSQPMDRGTEAFF.

This chain connects TRBV28 to TRBJ2-7; 9 bases line up with TRBD2. Germline loops: CDR1 MDHEN, CDR2 SYDVKM. With V trimmed by 8 bases and J by 2 bases, 7 bases remained unmatched. This CDR3 has 14 residues. This CDR3 reads CASLGASGAYEQYF. The CDR3 DNA reads TGTGCCAGCCTCGGGGCTAGCGGGGCCTACGAGCAGTACTTC.

J is TRBJ1-1 and V is TRBV5-1, with D unclear. V lost 4 bases and J 3 bases, leaving 16 bases between the germline ends. Germline lookup yields CDR1 SGHRS and CDR2 YFSETQ. This CDR3 spans 15 amino acids. The CDR3 nucleotides are TGCGCCAGCAGCCTCGCCATTCACTTGGACACTGAAGCTTTCTTT. Its protein is CASSLAIHLDTEAFF.

V and J are TRBV28 and TRBJ1-5, with TRBD1 as a possible D gene (5 bases). Germline CDR1 is MDHEN and CDR2 is SYDVKM. V was cut by 4 bases and J by 7 bases, with 8 bases left in between. The CDR3 has 12 amino acids. CDR3 in amino acids: CASSYGAQPQHF. CDR3 nucleotides: TGTGCCAGCAGTTACGGGGCGCAGCCCCAGCATTTT.